The rows below give T cell receptor beta chains drawn from one sample of a study of CD8 T cells in ankylosing spondylitis. TCRdb reanalysed the 5' RACE reads using MiXCR and keeps one entry per CDR3 protein. The data show about 420,000 distinct CDR3 sequences, with about a fifth seen just once and 15% to 20% held by the top ten. Specimen: blood, either unsorted or a sorted T cell fraction (not recorded which). Every receptor here comes from a male donor with ankylosing spondylitis. The CDR3 runs from the conserved cysteine through the conserved F or W. D genes are given only for firm matches. A clone size is listed for some rows: how often the clone was seen (once, few, many), or a class if it is expanded.

J gene: TRBJ1-1; V gene: TRBV6-2/TRBV6-3; D gene: NA; clone size: few; CDR3 protein: CASSYARSDTEAFF; CDR3 DNA: TGTGCCAGCAGTTATGCCAGGTCGGACACTGAAGCTTTCTTT
J gene: TRBJ2-7; V gene: TRBV10-3; D gene: NA; clone size: few; CDR3 protein: CAISDPVKDSYEQYF; CDR3 DNA: TGTGCCATCAGTGACCCGGTAAAAGACTCCTACGAGCAGTACTTC
J gene: TRBJ1-4; V gene: TRBV12-3/TRBV12-4; D gene: NA; clone size: NA; CDR3 protein: CASSFTGPNEKLFF; CDR3 DNA: TGTGCCAGCAGTTTTACAGGGCCTAATGAAAAACTGTTTTTT
J gene: TRBJ2-7; V gene: TRBV19; D gene: NA; clone size: NA; CDR3 protein: CASRNQTATEQYF; CDR3 DNA: TGTGCCAGTAGAAACCAGACAGCCACCGAGCAGTACTTC
J gene: TRBJ2-7; V gene: TRBV29-1; D gene: TRBD2; clone size: few; CDR3 protein: CSVGWAGGGLAGGSYEQYF; CDR3 DNA: TGCAGCGTTGGGTGGGCAGGAGGTGGCCTAGCGGGAGGCTCCTACGAGCAGTACTTC
J gene: TRBJ2-1; V gene: TRBV20-1; D gene: TRBD2; clone size: few; CDR3 protein: CSAGPGLAAYNEQFF; CDR3 DNA: TGCAGTGCTGGCCCGGGACTAGCGGCCTACAATGAGCAGTTCTTC
J gene: TRBJ1-5; V gene: TRBV5-6; D gene: NA; clone size: NA; CDR3 protein: CASTRQQGNQPQHF; CDR3 DNA: TGTGCCAGCACAAGGCAACAGGGAAATCAGCCCCAGCATTTT
J gene: TRBJ2-3; V gene: TRBV5-1; D gene: NA; clone size: few; CDR3 protein: CASSLESDTQYF; CDR3 DNA: TGCGCCAGCAGCTTGGAGTCGGATACGCAGTATTTT
J gene: TRBJ2-1; V gene: TRBV6-1; D gene: TRBD2; clone size: few; CDR3 protein: CASKGAGGRNEQFF; CDR3 DNA: TGTGCCAGCAAAGGAGCGGGAGGAAGGAATGAGCAGTTCTTC
J gene: TRBJ2-5; V gene: TRBV11-2; D gene: NA; clone size: NA; CDR3 protein: CASSKRWEETQYF; CDR3 DNA: TGTGCCAGCAGCAAACGGTGGGAAGAGACCCAGTACTTC
J gene: TRBJ2-3; V gene: TRBV29-1; D gene: NA; clone size: few; CDR3 protein: CSVAGQTSTDTQYF; CDR3 DNA: TGCAGCGTGGCGGGGCAGACGTCCACAGATACGCAGTATTTT
J gene: TRBJ2-3; V gene: TRBV20-1; D gene: NA; clone size: once; CDR3 protein: CSAGGRLFTDTQYF; CDR3 DNA: TGCAGTGCTGGGGGGAGGCTTTTCACAGATACGCAGTATTTT
J gene: TRBJ1-2; V gene: TRBV30; D gene: NA; clone size: NA; CDR3 protein: CAWSNREDYGYTF; CDR3 DNA: TGTGCCTGGAGTAACAGGGAAGACTATGGCTACACCTTC
J gene: TRBJ2-5; V gene: TRBV20-1; D gene: NA; clone size: NA; CDR3 protein: CSARYLEETQYF; CDR3 DNA: TGCAGTGCTAGATACCTTGAGGAGACCCAGTACTTC
J gene: TRBJ2-1; V gene: TRBV20-1; D gene: NA; clone size: many; CDR3 protein: CSAPPSRSSYNEQFF; CDR3 DNA: TGCAGTGCCCCACCCAGCCGGAGCTCCTACAATGAGCAGTTCTTC
J gene: TRBJ2-3; V gene: TRBV7-8; D gene: NA; clone size: few; CDR3 protein: CASSLSSVTDTQYF; CDR3 DNA: TGTGCCAGCAGCTTATCTTCGGTTACAGATACGCAGTATTTT
J gene: TRBJ1-1; V gene: TRBV6-5; D gene: NA; clone size: NA; CDR3 protein: CASSYSRRQADTEAFF; CDR3 DNA: TGTGCCAGCAGTTACTCTCGTCGTCAGGCGGACACTGAAGCTTTCTTT
J gene: TRBJ2-7; V gene: TRBV5-8; D gene: NA; clone size: few; CDR3 protein: CASSPGVYHGRGVEQYF; CDR3 DNA: TGTGCCAGCAGCCCTGGGGTCTATCATGGCAGGGGGGTCGAGCAGTACTTC
J gene: TRBJ2-1; V gene: TRBV29-1; D gene: NA; clone size: many; CDR3 protein: CSVAFLGYNEQFF; CDR3 DNA: TGCAGCGTTGCCTTCCTAGGCTACAATGAGCAGTTCTTC
J gene: TRBJ2-1; V gene: TRBV12-3/TRBV12-4; D gene: NA; clone size: NA; CDR3 protein: CASSPRGRSYNEQFF; CDR3 DNA: TGTGCCAGCAGTCCCCGCGGACGCTCCTACAATGAGCAGTTCTTC
J gene: TRBJ2-1; V gene: TRBV28; D gene: NA; clone size: NA; CDR3 protein: CASSPMRDEQLF; CDR3 DNA: TGTGCCAGCAGTCCGATGCGGGATGAGCAGTTATTC
J gene: TRBJ1-1; V gene: TRBV29-1; D gene: NA; clone size: NA; CDR3 protein: CSVLEGLGNTEAFF; CDR3 DNA: TGCAGCGTTCTGGAGGGGCTGGGTAACACTGAAGCTTTCTTT
J gene: TRBJ1-5; V gene: TRBV4-1; D gene: NA; clone size: few; CDR3 protein: CASSPRAGALYSNQPQHF; CDR3 DNA: TGCGCCAGCAGCCCCCGGGCAGGGGCCCTATATAGCAATCAGCCCCAGCATTTT
J gene: TRBJ2-3; V gene: TRBV5-1; D gene: NA; clone size: few; CDR3 protein: CASSRGASGTDTQYF; CDR3 DNA: TGCGCCAGCAGTCGGGGGGCATCCGGCACAGATACGCAGTATTTT
J gene: TRBJ2-3; V gene: TRBV7-6; D gene: NA; clone size: NA; CDR3 protein: CASSLVGASDADTQYF; CDR3 DNA: TGTGCCAGCAGCTTAGTTGGGGCAAGCGATGCAGATACGCAGTATTTT
J gene: TRBJ2-7; V gene: TRBV25-1; D gene: TRBD1; clone size: NA; CDR3 protein: CASSLQGTGDYEQYF; CDR3 DNA: TGTGCCAGCAGCCTACAGGGGACAGGTGATTACGAGCAGTACTTC
J gene: TRBJ1-4; V gene: TRBV2; D gene: TRBD1; clone size: NA; CDR3 protein: CASSGRTGRNEKLFF; CDR3 DNA: TGTGCCAGCAGTGGTAGGACAGGCCGGAATGAAAAACTGTTTTTT
J gene: TRBJ2-6; V gene: TRBV29-1; D gene: NA; clone size: NA; CDR3 protein: CSVYSSGANVLTF; CDR3 DNA: TGCAGCGTTTACAGCTCTGGGGCCAACGTCCTGACTTTC
J gene: TRBJ2-1; V gene: TRBV6-2/TRBV6-3; D gene: NA; clone size: NA; CDR3 protein: CASSGLFGEQFF; CDR3 DNA: TGTGCCAGCAGCGGACTGTTTGGTGAGCAGTTCTTC
J gene: TRBJ1-2; V gene: TRBV12-3/TRBV12-4; D gene: NA; clone size: few; CDR3 protein: CASSSTPTGGYGYTF; CDR3 DNA: TGTGCCAGCAGTTCCACCCCGACAGGAGGCTATGGCTACACCTTC
J gene: TRBJ2-2; V gene: TRBV6-4; D gene: NA; clone size: NA; CDR3 protein: CASSEFGGANTGELFF; CDR3 DNA: TGTGCCAGCAGTGAATTTGGGGGAGCGAACACCGGGGAGCTGTTTTTT
J gene: TRBJ2-5; V gene: TRBV7-9; D gene: NA; clone size: NA; CDR3 protein: CASIEGGFQETQYF; CDR3 DNA: TGTGCCAGCATCGAAGGCGGTTTCCAAGAGACCCAGTACTTC
J gene: TRBJ2-3; V gene: TRBV2; D gene: NA; clone size: NA; CDR3 protein: CASSELGQLSQYF; CDR3 DNA: TGTGCCAGCAGTGAGCTAGGCCAGTTGTCGCAGTATTTT
J gene: TRBJ2-5; V gene: TRBV6-5; D gene: NA; clone size: many; CDR3 protein: CASNVTPRETQYF; CDR3 DNA: TGTGCCAGCAATGTTACTCCCAGAGAGACCCAGTACTTC
J gene: TRBJ2-1; V gene: TRBV27; D gene: TRBD2; clone size: few; CDR3 protein: CASKLAEDYNEQFF; CDR3 DNA: TGTGCCAGCAAACTAGCGGAAGATTACAATGAGCAGTTCTTC
J gene: TRBJ2-2; V gene: TRBV5-1; D gene: NA; clone size: few; CDR3 protein: CASSLGSMTGELFF; CDR3 DNA: TGCGCCAGCAGCTTGGGGTCGATGACCGGGGAGCTGTTTTTT
J gene: TRBJ2-1; V gene: TRBV5-1; D gene: NA; clone size: few; CDR3 protein: CASTPGTSYNEQFF; CDR3 DNA: TGCGCCAGCACCCCCGGAACTTCCTACAATGAGCAGTTCTTC
J gene: TRBJ2-7; V gene: TRBV7-8; D gene: TRBD1; clone size: NA; CDR3 protein: CASSEDRGFHEQYF; CDR3 DNA: TGTGCCAGCAGTGAGGACAGGGGTTTCCACGAGCAGTACTTC
J gene: TRBJ1-4; V gene: TRBV16; D gene: TRBD1; clone size: NA; CDR3 protein: CASSQWTGVATNEKLFF; CDR3 DNA: TGTGCCAGCAGCCAGTGGACAGGGGTGGCAACTAATGAAAAACTGTTTTTT
J gene: TRBJ1-1; V gene: TRBV19; D gene: NA; clone size: NA; CDR3 protein: CASSIQQGEAFF; CDR3 DNA: TGTGCCAGTAGTATACAACAGGGTGAAGCTTTCTTT
J gene: TRBJ2-3; V gene: TRBV14; D gene: TRBD2; clone size: NA; CDR3 protein: CASSLSLAGVLRDTQYF; CDR3 DNA: TGTGCCAGCAGCCTTAGCCTAGCGGGAGTTTTGAGAGATACGCAGTATTTT